This TCR beta chain appears in the sequencing data of a study of blood T cell repertoires in COVID-19 (TCRdb year 2020). Notes on the research overall: Collaborator samples came from the United States, Italy and Spain and covered acute and convalescent phases of COVID-19. A freely available public database, intended as a resource for researchers studying the immune response to SARS-CoV-2, is where the repertoires were released. The dataset comprised deeply sampled blood TCRbeta repertoires from subjects exposed to, actively infected with, or recovered from COVID-19. HLA class I and class II types, where available, came from metadata supplied by the sample provider rather than from assay-based typing. The prospective study material was composed of cDNA or gDNA derived from T cells, B-cell-depleted T cells, or PBMCs. Nearly every sample came with metadata listing a de-identified subject ID, COVID-19 status, age in years and sex. Samples were obtained from the ongoing ImmuneRACE study (first 160 participants) and from over a thousand subjects provided by 6 global collaborators.

Whole blood was collected in K2EDTA tubes by collaborating institutions according to the institutions' own protocols. Collaborator samples were shipped for TCRbeta analysis as frozen whole blood, isolated PBMCs, or DNA extracted from either sample type. There are 16 amino acids in the CDR3, from cysteine to phenylalanine inclusive. The retained sequence is limited to the CDR3, 48 bases, with the frame set at the first base. From V the trimming removes 4 bases and from J it removes 7 bases, while the gene matches leave 9 bases of the junction unaccounted for. Taken from the germline V gene, the CDR1 and CDR2 loops are MDHEN and SYDVKM. The immunoSEQ Assay, a bias-controlled multiplex PCR, was used to amplify TCRbeta CDR3 regions from genomic DNA. Regarding the original processing steps: Nucleated cell counts per sample were estimated from amplification of reference gene primers within the assay. To quantify the absolute abundance of each unique TCRbeta CDR3 rearrangement, sequence reads were collapsed and filtered. Productive Simpson clonality was computed per sample as the square root of Simpson's diversity index over productive rearrangements. TCRdb carries this immuneACCESS record with in-frame sequences only. Its versions omit some clonotypes, under half of them owing to an unresolved V gene in the studies checked, with the rest unexplained. The V and J calls and clone size come from that table; D and trimming were worked out from the DNA. This sample lists 120,000 to 150,000 clones; about 85% were detected once. The ten largest clones capture less than 3.5% of the sample.

About this clone: What antigen it recognizes has not been identified. No much larger clone exists at a distance of one base, and base qualities are not known.

Paper-wide results and their limitations: The quantity of clinical and demographic metadata differed by source and by participant and was supplied without curation.

Sequencing input: peripheral blood. The sequence links TRBV28 to TRBJ1-6; 8 bases in between match TRBD1. The TCR sequence derives from a human donor with acute or convalescent COVID-19. The donor label of this sample is uncertain. The CDR3 region has the sequence CASSWSGQGPNSPLHF. In nucleotides, the sequence is TGTGCCAGCAGTTGGTCAGGACAGGGTCCAAATTCACCCCTCCACTTT. Outside the CDR3, residues come from the reference TRBV28 and TRBJ1-6 proteins, so the full variable domain is: DVKVTQSSRYLVKRTGEKVFLECVQDMDHENMFWYRQDPGLGLRLIYFSYDVKMKEKGDIPEGYSVSREKKERFSLILESASTNQTSMYLCASSWSGQGPNSPLHFGNGTRLTVT.